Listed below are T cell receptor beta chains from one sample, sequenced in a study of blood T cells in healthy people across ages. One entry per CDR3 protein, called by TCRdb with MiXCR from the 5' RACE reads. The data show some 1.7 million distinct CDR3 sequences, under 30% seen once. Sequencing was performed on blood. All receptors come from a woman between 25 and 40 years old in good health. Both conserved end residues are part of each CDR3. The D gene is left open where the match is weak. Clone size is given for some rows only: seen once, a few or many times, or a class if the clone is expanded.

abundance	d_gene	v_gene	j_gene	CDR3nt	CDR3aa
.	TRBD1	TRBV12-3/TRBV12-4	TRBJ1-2	TGTGCCAGCAGGCGACAGGGGGCGGGGGGCTACACCTTC	CASRRQGAGGYTF
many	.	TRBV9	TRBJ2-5	TGTGCCAGCAGTCCAGAGGGCCAAGAGACCCAGTACTTC	CASSPEGQETQYF
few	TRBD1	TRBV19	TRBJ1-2	TGTGCCACTAGACAGGGCGATGGCTACACCTTC	CATRQGDGYTF
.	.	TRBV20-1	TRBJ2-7	TGCAGTGCTCACCCAACAGGGTTCAACGAGCAGTACTTC	CSAHPTGFNEQYF
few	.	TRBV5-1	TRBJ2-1	TGCGCCAGCAAAACCCAGGGGGGCACCTACAATGAGCAGTTCTTC	CASKTQGGTYNEQFF
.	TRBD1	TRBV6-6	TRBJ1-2	TGTGCCAGCAGAGACAGGGCCAGCTATGGCTACACCTTC	CASRDRASYGYTF
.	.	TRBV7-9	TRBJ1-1	TGTGCCAGCAGCGCTCAAGGGGAGTTGACTGAAGCTTTCTTT	CASSAQGELTEAFF
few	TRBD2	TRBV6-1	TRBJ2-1	TGTGCCAGCAGTCCTACTAGCGGGGCCTATGAGCAGTTCTTC	CASSPTSGAYEQFF
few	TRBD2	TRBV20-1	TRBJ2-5	TGCAGTGCTAGGGGGACTAGCGGGAGGGCCGAAGAGACCCAGTACTTC	CSARGTSGRAEETQYF
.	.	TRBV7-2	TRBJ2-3	TGTGCCAGCAGCTTAAACCTGGGTAGCACAGATACGCAGTATTTT	CASSLNLGSTDTQYF
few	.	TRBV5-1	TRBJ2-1	TGCGCCAGCAGCTTGGCCGTAGGGAACAATGAGCAGTTCTTC	CASSLAVGNNEQFF
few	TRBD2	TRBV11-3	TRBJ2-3	TGTGCCAGCAGTTCGACTAGCGGGAGTATCGATACGCAGTATTTT	CASSSTSGSIDTQYF
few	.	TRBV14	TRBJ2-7	TGTGCCAGCAGCCAGCTGAAATCGAAACCCTACGAGCAGTACTTC	CASSQLKSKPYEQYF
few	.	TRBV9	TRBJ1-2	TGTGCCAGCAGCGGCGGCCGGGACATTAACTATGGCTACACCTTC	CASSGGRDINYGYTF
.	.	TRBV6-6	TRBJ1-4	TGTGCCAGCAGTTACGGGGCGTTGAGTGAAAAACGGTTTTTT	CASSYGALSEKRFF
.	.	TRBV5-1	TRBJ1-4	TGCGCCAGCAGCCCCGGAGGGCCGCTAAATGAAAAACTGTTTTTT	CASSPGGPLNEKLFF
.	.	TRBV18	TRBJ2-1	TGTGCCAGCTCACCTACACGAGGACAGTACAATGAGCAGTTCTTC	CASSPTRGQYNEQFF
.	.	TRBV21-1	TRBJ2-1	TGTGCCAGACTGGGAGAGGGTAACAATGAGCAGTTCTTC	CARLGEGNNEQFF
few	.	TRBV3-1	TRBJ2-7	TGTGCCAGCAGCCAAGCGGAGGCCGGCGGCTCCTACGAGCAGTACTTC	CASSQAEAGGSYEQYF
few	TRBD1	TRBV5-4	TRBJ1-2	TGTGCCAGCAGCCGGCAAGGGGGCATAGGCTACACCTTC	CASSRQGGIGYTF
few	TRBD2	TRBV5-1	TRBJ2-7	TGCGCCAGCAGCTTAACTAGCGGGGGGGCCACGAGGTACAATGAGCAGTACTTC	CASSLTSGGATRYNEQYF
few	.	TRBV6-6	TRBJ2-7	TGTGCCAGCAGCGGGCGGGTCCCGACCTACGAGCAGTACTTC	CASSGRVPTYEQYF
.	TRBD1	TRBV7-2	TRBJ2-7	TGTGCCAGCAGCCAGCGGACAGGGGGTACCTACGAGCAGTACTTC	CASSQRTGGTYEQYF
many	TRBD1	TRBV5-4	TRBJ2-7	TGTGCCAGCAGCCGACAGGGTACCCCCTCCTACGAGCAGTACTTC	CASSRQGTPSYEQYF
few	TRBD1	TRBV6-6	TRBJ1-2	TGTGCCAGCTTACCGGGACAGGGGGCTCTCGGAGGCTACACCTTC	CASLPGQGALGGYTF
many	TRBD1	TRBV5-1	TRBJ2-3	TGCGCCAGCAGTGATGGACAGGGAACAGATACGCAGTATTTT	CASSDGQGTDTQYF
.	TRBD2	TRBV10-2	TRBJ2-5	TGCGTCAGCAGTGACATTAGCGGGGGGCCCCGGGAGACCCAGTACTTC	CVSSDISGGPRETQYF
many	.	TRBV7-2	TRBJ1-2	TGTGCCAGCAGCCCTCTCAGTTTATATGGCTACACCTTC	CASSPLSLYGYTF
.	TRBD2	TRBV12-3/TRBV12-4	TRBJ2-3	TGTGCCAGCAGCCCCCGGGCTAGCGGGGTCACAGATACGCAGTATTTT	CASSPRASGVTDTQYF
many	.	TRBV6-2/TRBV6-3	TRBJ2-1	TGTGCCAGCAGTTACCTAGTCGGGGCCATATCTGAGCAGTTCTTC	CASSYLVGAISEQFF
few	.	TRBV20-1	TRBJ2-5	TGCAGTGCCGATCGGGTGGAAGAGTACGGGCAGTACTTC	CSADRVEEYGQYF
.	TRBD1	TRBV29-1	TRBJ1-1	TGCAGCGTTGAAGTGAGGGGGCCGGACACTGAAGCTTTCTTT	CSVEVRGPDTEAFF
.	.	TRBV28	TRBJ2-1	TGTGCCAGCACCGGGGGACCCATTAATGAGCAGTTCTTC	CASTGGPINEQFF
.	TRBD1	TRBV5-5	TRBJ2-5	TGTGCCAGCAGCCTCGGACAGGGCCAAGAGACCCATTACTTC	CASSLGQGQETHYF
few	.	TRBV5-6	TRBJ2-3	TGTGCCAGCAGCTTGGCAACAGACACAGATACACAGTATTTT	CASSLATDTDTQYF
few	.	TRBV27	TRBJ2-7	TGTGCCAGCAGTTTATCGAGCTTAGGGTGGTCCGGACACGGCGAGCAGTACTTC	CASSLSSLGWSGHGEQYF
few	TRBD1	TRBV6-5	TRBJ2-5	TGTGCCAGCAGTTGGACAGGGTCCAGAGAGACCCAGTACTTC	CASSWTGSRETQYF
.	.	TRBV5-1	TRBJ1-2	TGCGCCAGCAGCGAGGGACCGAGTCTTAATTATGGCTACACCTTC	CASSEGPSLNYGYTF
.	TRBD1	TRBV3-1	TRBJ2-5	TGTGCCAGCAGCCCGCGTGGGGCTACAGGGGCGCCCGGTTGGGAGACCCAGTACTTC	CASSPRGATGAPGWETQYF
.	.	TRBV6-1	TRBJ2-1	TGTGCCAGCAGTGAAGGGGTAGCGACCTACAATGAGCAGTTCTTC	CASSEGVATYNEQFF
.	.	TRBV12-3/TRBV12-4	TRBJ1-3	TGTGCCAGCAGTTTCGACGTCGGCCCTGGAAACACCATATATTTT	CASSFDVGPGNTIYF
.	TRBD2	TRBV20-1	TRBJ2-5	TGCAGTGCTAGAGGGCGGGGGGGCACAGAGACCCGGTACTTC	CSARGRGGTETRYF
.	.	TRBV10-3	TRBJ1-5	TGTGCCATCAGTGCCGACAGAGATAGCAATCAGCCCCAGCATTTT	CAISADRDSNQPQHF
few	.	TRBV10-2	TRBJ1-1	TGCGCCAGCAGTGAAGAGGGATACATGAACACTGAAGCTTTCTTT	CASSEEGYMNTEAFF
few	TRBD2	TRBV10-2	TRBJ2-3	TGCGCCAGCAGTGAGTCGCGACTAGCGGGACGCTCAGATACGCAGTATTTT	CASSESRLAGRSDTQYF
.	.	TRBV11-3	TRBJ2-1	TGTGCCAGCAGCTTGGGGGGGCCGGTCAATGAGCAGTTCTTC	CASSLGGPVNEQFF
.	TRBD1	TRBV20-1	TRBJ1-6	TGCAGTGCTAGAGATTCGGGACAGGGCCAAAATTCACCCCTCCACTTT	CSARDSGQGQNSPLHF
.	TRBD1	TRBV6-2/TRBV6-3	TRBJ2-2	TGTGCCAGCAGTCATCCGGGACAGGGGGTCACCGGGGAGCTGTTTTTT	CASSHPGQGVTGELFF
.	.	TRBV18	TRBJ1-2	TGTGCCAGCTCACCTCCCTCGCTAGGGCTGGGCTATGGCTACACCTTC	CASSPPSLGLGYGYTF
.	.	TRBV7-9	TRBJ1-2	TGTGCCAGCAGCTTAGCATCAGGGCAGTCGGTCGGCTACACCTTC	CASSLASGQSVGYTF
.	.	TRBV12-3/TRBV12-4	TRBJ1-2	TGTGCCAACAGTCCCGACTGGAGAGGGGGCTACACCTTC	CANSPDWRGGYTF
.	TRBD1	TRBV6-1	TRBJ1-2	TGTGCCAGCAGTGAACCGGGACAGGGGACCCATGGCTACACCTTC	CASSEPGQGTHGYTF
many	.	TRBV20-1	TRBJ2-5	TGCAGTGTCGGACAGCCCCAAGAGACCCAGTACTTC	CSVGQPQETQYF
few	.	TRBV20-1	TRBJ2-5	TGCAGTGCTCCCCCAACGGGGGACAGCAGGCAAGAGACCCAGTACTTC	CSAPPTGDSRQETQYF
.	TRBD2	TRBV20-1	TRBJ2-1	TGCAGTGCCAAACTAGCGGGCCTTTACAATGAGCAGTTCTTC	CSAKLAGLYNEQFF
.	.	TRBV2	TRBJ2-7	TGTGCCAGCAGATCGGGAGACAGACCCTACGAGCAGTACTTC	CASRSGDRPYEQYF
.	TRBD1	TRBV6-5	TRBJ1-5	TGTGCCAGCAGTCCACAGGGGGTCGGCAATCAGCCCCAGCATTTT	CASSPQGVGNQPQHF
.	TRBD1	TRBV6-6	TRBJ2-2	TGTGCCAGCAGTGTGACAGGGGGTGGAACCGGGGAGCTGTTTTTT	CASSVTGGGTGELFF
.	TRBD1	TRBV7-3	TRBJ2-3	TGTGCCAGCAGCCCCGGGACAGGGAGCGCAGATATGCAGTATTTT	CASSPGTGSADMQYF
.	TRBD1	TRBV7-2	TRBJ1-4	TGTACCAGCAGCCCCCGACAGGGAGGTGAAAAACTGTTTTTT	CTSSPRQGGEKLFF